This T cell receptor (beta chain) stems from a study of T cells in Graves' hyperthyroidism and ophthalmopathy. Study-level points and caveats: The model made its ophthalmopathy prediction, and onset followed a median roughly six months later.

V was clipped by 1 base and J by 7 bases, with 10 bases between them. The CDR3 spans 13 residues. Germline CDR1 MGHDK, CDR2 SYGVNS. In the case of this clonotype: What it recognizes is unknown.

Ophthalmopathy patients all had a Clinical Activity Score of at least 3, a NOSPECS grade of at least 4 and disease under 3 months old. Clinicians diagnosed patients from clinical symptoms, serum thyroxine and TRAb, thyroid ultrasound and orbital computed tomography. Amplified TCR beta CDR3 regions came from RNA transcripts. The TCR CDR3 was amplified in a first-round RT-PCR using the HTBI primer set. TCRdb redid the calling of the multiplex PCR reads with MiXCR, one entry per CDR3 protein. The repertoire holds about 530,000 distinct CDR3 sequences, with over 15% as singletons. The receptor's source is a woman aged 18-35 years with Graves' ophthalmopathy. The chain is built from TRBV25-1 and TRBJ1-2; weak D call: TRBD1 (5 bases). Sample: blood. CDR3 residues: CASSEWDRRGYTF. The CDR3 bases are TGTGCCAGCAGTGAATGGGACCGACGTGGCTACACCTTC.